One sample yielded the 12 T cell receptor beta chains listed below, sequenced in a study of regulatory T cells in long-lasting Graves disease. Construction of TCR beta libraries relied on iRepertoire HTBI primers and on Arm-PCR targeting CDR3 regions. MiXCR, applied by TCRdb to the multiplex PCR reads, yields one record per CDR3 protein. The sample carries approximately 400,000 distinct CDR3 sequences, about 15% recorded once. The time point denotes: newly diagnosed GD, antithyroid drugs for less than 3 months. Making the TCR library involved RNA that had been extracted from PBMCs. The data also belong to a second study, concerning T cells in Graves' hyperthyroidism and ophthalmopathy.

This specimen was peripheral blood mononuclear cells (PBMCs), taken at new diagnosis, from a patient treated with antithyroid drugs. The receptors originated from a woman in her twenties or thirties with Graves disease.

The V call is TRBV24-1, the J call TRBJ2-3, with no clear D. CDR1 is KGHDR and CDR2 is SFDVKD in the germline V gene. Trimming shortened V by 4 bases and J by 2 bases, and 15 bases separated the two germline ends. The CDR3 extends over 16 amino acids. The CDR3 region is CATSDDSKYYTDTQYF. Here the CDR3 DNA reads TGTGCCACCAGTGACGACTCCAAGTACTACACAGATACGCAGTATTTT.

V gene TRBV7-6 combines with J gene TRBJ2-7, with 8 bases matching TRBD2. V was clipped by 1 base and J by 1 base; unmatched bases: 3. The CDR3 length is 15 residues. Germline V gives CDR1 SGHVS, CDR2 FNYEAQ. The CDR3 DNA sequence: TGTGCCAGCAGCTTAGGGGGCGGGAGGTCCTACGAGCAGTACTTC. This gives the protein CASSLGGGRSYEQYF.

J is TRBJ2-7 and V is TRBV25-1; 11 bases map to TRBD2. Germline assignment: CDR1 MGHDK and CDR2 SYGVNS. The CDR3 spans 14 residues. Losses at the gene ends were 6 bases for V and 3 bases for J; bases not matched to a gene: 4. CDR3 sequence reads: CASRGTSGIYEQYF. The CDR3 DNA is TGTGCCAGCAGGGGGACTAGCGGCATCTACGAGCAGTACTTC.

The chain is built from TRBV28 and TRBJ2-7; D not certain. Trimming stripped 3 bases from V and 5 bases from J, with 14 bases between. This CDR3 has 14 amino acids. CDR1 MDHEN and CDR2 SYDVKM come from the germline V gene. The CDR3 here is CASSFAGNPNEQYF. DNA of the CDR3: TGTGCCAGCAGTTTTGCAGGAAACCCCAACGAGCAGTACTTC. Combining the CDR3 with reference TRBV28 and TRBJ2-7 gives the whole variable domain DVKVTQSSRYLVKRTGEKVFLECVQDMDHENMFWYRQDPGLGLRLIYFSYDVKMKEKGDIPEGYSVSREKKERFSLILESASTNQTSMYLCASSFAGNPNEQYFGPGTRLTVT.

This clonotype was seen many times. The chain combines TRBV20-1 with TRBJ1-2; possible D gene TRBD1, 5 bases. CDR1 DFQATT and CDR2 SNEGSKA come from the germline V gene (reference sequence). Between the trimmed V and J ends, which lost 3 bases and 5 bases, there was a span of 16 bases. This CDR3 comprises 14 residues. The CDR3 loop is CSASLGGSKYGYTF. CDR3 in DNA: TGCAGTGCTAGTCTCGGGGGTTCGAAGTATGGCTACACCTTC.

Comment on this clonotype: This could be a read error, since a much larger clone is one nucleotide away. The V and J genes are TRBV3-1 and TRBJ1-1, with 10 bases aligning to TRBD1. The CDR3 extends over 14 amino acids. Germline V gene sequence: CDR1 LGHDT, CDR2 YNNKEL (reference sequence). CDR3 DNA: TGTGCCAGCAGCGGTGTGACAGGGGGCACTGAAGCTTCCTTT. Protein product: CASSGVTGGTEASF. The entire variable domain, with the rest obtained from reference TRBV3-1 and TRBJ1-1, is as follows: DTAVSQTPKYLVTQMGNDKSIKCEQNLGHDTMYWYKQDSKKFLKIMFSYNNKELIINETVPNRFSPKSPDKAHLNLHINSLELGDSAVYFCASSGVTGGTEASFGQGTRLTVV.

The chain couples TRBV7-3 to TRBJ2-3; maybe TRBD1 (6 bases). The CDR3 has 17 amino acids. Germline V gene sequence: CDR1 SGHTA, CDR2 FQGTGA. The V end lost 5 bases, the J end lost 6 bases, and 24 bases lay between the germline ends. The CDR3 reads CASSPKESGQNYDTQYF. The CDR3 nucleotides read TGTGCCAGCAGCCCCAAAGAATCAGGACAGAACTACGATACGCAGTATTTT.

This clonotype was counted a few times. The V call is TRBV9, the J call TRBJ1-1; D might be TRBD1 (5 bases). CDR1 and CDR2 (germline): SGDLS, YYNGEE. Trimming took 3 bases from V and 6 from J, leaving 12 bases between them. This CDR3 is built from 13 residues. Here the CDR3 DNA reads TGTGCCAGCAGCGAGGGTGGGGACGCTGAAGCTTTCTTT. It encodes CASSEGGDAEAFF.

This clonotype has a count of ten or more. V is TRBV5-1 and J is TRBJ2-7, with a tentative D call TRBD1 (6 bases). Germline values: CDR1 SGHRS, CDR2 YFSETQ. V dropped 6 bases and J dropped 5 bases, with 15 bases sitting between them. The CDR3 extends over 13 amino acids. Here the CDR3 reads CASTLQGGDEQYF. In DNA, the CDR3 is TGCGCCAGCACTTTACAGGGTGGCGACGAGCAGTACTTC. The full variable domain, rest sourced from reference TRBV5-1 and TRBJ2-7, is KAGVTQTPRYLIKTRGQQVTLSCSPISGHRSVSWYQQTPGQGLQFLFEYFSETQRNKGNFPGRFSGRQFSNSRSEMNVSTLELGDSALYLCASTLQGGDEQYFGPGTRLTVT.

This clonotype has at least ten counts. V and J are TRBV24-1 and TRBJ2-3; possibly TRBD2 for D (6 bases). The ends were cut back, 9 bases at V and 0 bases at J, with 15 bases in the middle. This CDR3 is 15 amino acids long. Germline lookup yields CDR1 KGHDR and CDR2 SFDVKD. CDR3 in DNA: TGTGCCACCCAAGAGACGGGGGTTAGCACAGATACGCAGTATTTT. Its protein is CATQETGVSTDTQYF.

The sample holds many counts of this clonotype. The V gene is TRBV18, the J gene TRBJ2-2, with D possibly being TRBD2 (6 bases). Trimming stripped 3 bases from V and 4 bases from J, with 9 bases between. CDR1 is KGHSH, CDR2 LQKENI, per germline. This CDR3 region has 14 residues. The CDR3 loop reads CASSPEGRTGELFF. The CDR3 DNA follows: TGTGCCAGCTCACCGGAGGGGCGCACCGGGGAGCTGTTTTTT.

The CDR3 nucleotides are TGTGCCAGCAGGGACAGGGGGTACCAAGAGACCCAGTACTTC. Encoded protein: CASRDRGYQETQYF. J is TRBJ2-5 and V is TRBV6-1; 10 bases are a match to TRBD1. Germline V CDR1 and CDR2: MNHNS, SASEGT. The CDR3 length is 14 residues. V was clipped by 6 bases and J by 0 bases; unmatched bases: 1.